A selection of T cell receptor beta chains follows, all from one sample in a study of blood T cell repertoires in COVID-19. The assay was immunoSEQ multiplex PCR, and TCRdb's table has in-frame clones only and misses some. In the table there are around 200,000 clones, less than 85% of which are singletons. The sequenced sample consisted of peripheral blood. Receptors originate from a woman in her forties or fifties with acute or convalescent COVID-19. Each CDR3 is given with its conserved first and last residue. Fields, in order: V gene, clone size, J gene, D gene, CDR3 protein, CDR3 DNA. D genes are given only for firm matches. Clone sizes are given selectively: once, few, many, or a class where the clone is expanded.

>TRBV7-2|NA|TRBJ2-2|NA
CASSPRGSSNTGELFF
TGTGCCAGCAGCCCACGGGGATCCTCGAACACCGGGGAGCTGTTTTTT
>TRBV18|NA|TRBJ1-4|NA
CASSPELGIADEKLFF
TGTGCCAGCTCACCTGAGCTAGGGATAGCGGATGAAAAACTGTTTTTT
>TRBV5-6|NA|TRBJ2-6|NA
CASSLQGSGANVLTF
TGTGCCAGCAGTTTACAGGGATCTGGGGCCAACGTCCTGACTTTC
>TRBV19|NA|TRBJ2-7|NA
CASSPDAGFGAYEQYF
TGTGCCAGTAGCCCCGATGCAGGGTTTGGAGCCTACGAGCAGTACTTC
>TRBV12-3/TRBV12-4|NA|TRBJ1-5|TRBD1
CASSSTLQGAQHF
TGTGCCAGCAGTTCCACCCTACAGGGGGCCCAGCATTTT
>TRBV12-3/TRBV12-4|NA|TRBJ1-1|NA
CASSFTGNTEAFF
TGTGCCAGCAGTTTCACAGGTAACACTGAAGCTTTCTTT
>TRBV28|few|TRBJ1-4|NA
CASSLYGRGEEKLFF
TGTGCCAGCAGTTTATATGGCAGGGGAGAAGAAAAACTGTTTTTT
>TRBV19|NA|TRBJ1-1|NA
CASSMTNLAEAFF
TGTGCCAGTAGTATGACTAACCTGGCTGAAGCTTTCTTT
>TRBV5-8|NA|TRBJ1-1|NA
CASSLYDGAFF
TGTGCCAGCAGCTTGTATGACGGGGCTTTCTTT
>TRBV6-5|few|TRBJ2-5|NA
CASSFLSGTQYF
TGTGCCAGCAGTTTCCTCTCAGGGACCCAGTACTTC
>TRBV20-1|NA|TRBJ1-6|NA
CSASISRGNSPLHF
TGCAGTGCTAGTATCTCTCGGGGTAATTCACCCCTCCACTTT
>TRBV19|NA|TRBJ2-2|TRBD1
CASSIGTENTGELFF
TGTGCCAGTAGTATCGGGACAGAGAACACCGGGGAGCTGTTTTTT
>TRBV14|NA|TRBJ1-1|NA
CASSPQNTEAFF
TGTGCCAGCAGCCCCCAGAACACTGAAGCTTTCTTT
>TRBV7-2|NA|TRBJ2-7|TRBD1
CASSYDRASEQYF
TGTGCCAGCAGCTACGACAGGGCCAGCGAGCAGTACTTC
>TRBV29-1|many|TRBJ2-1|NA
CSARALSRGNEQFF
TGCAGCGCCCGTGCCCTCTCTAGAGGCAATGAGCAGTTCTTC
>TRBV27|NA|TRBJ2-1|TRBD2
CASNKGGRAYNEQFF
TGTGCCAGCAACAAAGGCGGGAGGGCCTACAATGAGCAGTTCTTC
>TRBV4-1|NA|TRBJ2-4|TRBD1
CASSVHLQGLGNIQYF
TGCGCCAGCAGTGTTCACCTACAGGGGTTGGGGAACATTCAGTACTTC
>TRBV27|few|TRBJ1-5|NA
CASSLRGGADQPQHF
TGTGCCAGCAGTTTAAGAGGGGGGGCGGATCAGCCCCAGCATTTT
>TRBV5-4|NA|TRBJ2-5|TRBD1
CASSLDRQETQYF
TGTGCCAGCAGCCTGGACAGGCAAGAGACCCAGTACTTC
>TRBV7-2|NA|TRBJ2-7|TRBD2
CASRPGGYSYEQYF
TGTGCCAGCAGGCCGGGGGGATACTCCTACGAGCAGTACTTC
>TRBV19|NA|TRBJ1-5|NA
CASTFSGYGSNQPQHF
TGTGCCAGTACCTTTAGCGGCTACGGGAGCAATCAGCCCCAGCATTTT
>TRBV5-5|NA|TRBJ2-3|NA
CASSSSGTASGSQYF
TGTGCCAGCAGCTCCTCCGGGACTGCCAGTGGATCGCAGTATTTT
>TRBV27|NA|TRBJ1-4|TRBD1
CASSLQGQGRKLFF
TGTGCCAGCAGTTTACAGGGACAGGGGAGAAAACTGTTTTTT
>TRBV6-1|once|TRBJ2-3|TRBD2
CASSERASGGRGTQYF
TGTGCCAGCAGTGAACGGGCTAGCGGGGGGCGGGGTACGCAGTATTTT
>TRBV28|NA|TRBJ1-1|NA
CASSPTDRNTEAFF
TGTGCCAGCAGCCCCACCGACAGGAACACTGAAGCTTTCTTT
>TRBV7-2|NA|TRBJ2-3|NA
CASSLGPSAGDTQYF
TGTGCCAGCAGCTTAGGACCCTCGGCGGGCGATACGCAGTATTTT
>TRBV7-2|once|TRBJ2-5|NA
CASSPTGGGETQYF
TGTGCCAGCAGCCCCACAGGGGGGGGAGAGACCCAGTACTTC
>TRBV27|NA|TRBJ2-1|NA
CASSSGLPSYNEQFF
TGTGCCAGCAGTTCGGGACTCCCTTCCTACAATGAGCAGTTCTTC
>TRBV5-1|NA|TRBJ2-1|TRBD2
CASSPTLAGGVNNEQFF
TGCGCCAGCAGCCCGACCTTAGCGGGGGGCGTAAACAATGAGCAGTTCTTC
>TRBV7-2|few|TRBJ2-3|NA
CASSLDRRTSTDTQYF
TGTGCCAGCAGCTTAGATAGACGGACTAGCACAGATACGCAGTATTTT
>TRBV28|NA|TRBJ1-1|NA
CASRKQELNTEAFF
TGTGCCAGCAGAAAACAGGAGTTGAACACTGAAGCTTTCTTT
>TRBV24-1|NA|TRBJ1-5|NA
CATSDLNQPQHF
TGTGCCACCAGTGACCTTAATCAGCCCCAGCATTTT
>TRBV6-2/TRBV6-3|NA|TRBJ2-7|TRBD1
CASSYDRGRWYEQYF
TGTGCCAGCAGTTACGATAGGGGGCGTTGGTACGAGCAGTACTTC
>TRBV28|few|TRBJ2-3|NA
CASSLPGTPDTQYF
TGTGCCAGCAGTTTACCGGGAACCCCAGATACGCAGTATTTT
>TRBV30|NA|TRBJ1-1|NA
CASEKGTEAFF
TGTGCCTCAGAAAAGGGGACTGAAGCTTTCTTT
>TRBV7-2|few|TRBJ1-3|NA
CASSPPPNSVSGNTIYF
TGTGCCAGCAGTCCACCCCCTAACAGTGTCTCTGGAAACACCATATATTTT
>TRBV3-1/TRBV3-2|NA|TRBJ2-5|TRBD1
CASSQDTTGGPVQETQYF
TGTGCCAGCAGCCAAGATACAACAGGGGGCCCGGTCCAAGAGACCCAATACTTC
>TRBV6-4|few|TRBJ1-2|TRBD1
CASSETGTYGYTF
TGTGCCAGCAGTGAGACAGGGACCTATGGCTACACCTTC
>TRBV24-1|NA|TRBJ2-1|TRBD1
CATSDHGDRVVEQFF
TGTGCCACCAGTGATCACGGGGACAGGGTGGTTGAGCAGTTCTTC
>TRBV9|NA|TRBJ2-1|TRBD1
CASTPGQGTYNEQFF
TGTGCCAGCACCCCGGGACAGGGCACGTACAATGAGCAGTTCTTC
>TRBV28|few|TRBJ2-7|NA
CASRVGGGYEQYF
TGTGCCAGCAGAGTGGGAGGAGGCTACGAGCAGTACTTC
>TRBV11-3|few|TRBJ2-1|NA
CASSLAGTYNEQFF
TGTGCCAGCAGCTTAGCCGGGACTTACAATGAGCAGTTCTTC
>TRBV6-5|NA|TRBJ1-4|TRBD1
CASSHRDSPNEKLFF
TGTGCCAGCAGTCACCGGGACAGCCCCAATGAAAAACTGTTTTTT
>TRBV10-2|NA|TRBJ2-7|TRBD1
CASSDPGQGFYEQYF
TGCGCCAGCAGTGATCCGGGACAGGGGTTTTACGAGCAGTACTTC
>TRBV19|NA|TRBJ2-3|TRBD2
CASLREASGSADTQYF
TGTGCCAGCCTTCGAGAGGCTAGCGGGAGTGCAGATACGCAGTATTTT
>TRBV11-2|NA|TRBJ1-6|NA
CASRGHYNSPLHF
TGTGCCAGCCGAGGCCATTATAATTCACCCCTCCACTTT